The 6 T cell receptor beta chains below come from one sample, sequenced in a study of T cells in Graves' hyperthyroidism and ophthalmopathy. Amplified regions were TCR beta CDR3 sequences from RNA transcripts. TCR CDR3 regions were first amplified by RT-PCR with HTBI primers. TCRdb independently ran MiXCR on the multiplex PCR reads; one entry per CDR3 protein. The data show more than 300,000 distinct CDR3 sequences, with about 18% seen just once and 35% to 45% held by the top ten. Sample: blood. These receptors were collected from a man between 18 and 29 years old with Graves' ophthalmopathy.

This chain uses TRBV7-3 with TRBJ2-6, with D perhaps matching TRBD1 (6 bases). The V end was cut by 5 bases, the J end by 0 bases, with 14 bases between. This CDR3 comprises 17 residues. Germline values: CDR1 SGHTA, CDR2 FQGTGA. The CDR3 sequence is CASSPTGLPSGANVLTF. CDR3 in DNA: TGTGCCAGCAGCCCAACAGGGTTACCCTCTGGGGCCAACGTCCTGACTTTC.

There are many counts of this clonotype. V usage is TRBV5-1 and J usage is TRBJ2-3; 7 nucleotides line up with TRBD2. The germline CDR1 and CDR2 sequences are SGHRS and YFSETQ. This CDR3 region has 14 residues. The V segment lost 4 bases and the J segment 5 bases; nucleotides outside the gene matches: 7. The CDR3 reads CASSLSGVGDTQYF. The CDR3 DNA follows: TGCGCCAGCAGCCTCAGCGGGGTAGGAGATACGCAGTATTTT.

This clonotype was counted between two and nine times. V and J are TRBV10-3 and TRBJ2-5; 8 bases are a match to TRBD2. The CDR3 has 15 residues. V lost 6 bases, J lost 5 bases, and 11 bases stayed unmatched. The germline gives CDR1 ENHRY, CDR2 SYGVKD. The CDR3 protein is CAISPGTSGGETQYF. In DNA, the CDR3 is TGTGCCATCAGCCCCGGGACGAGCGGGGGCGAGACCCAGTACTTC.

The chain joins TRBV10-3 to TRBJ2-1, with D possibly matching TRBD1 (5 bases). The germline CDR1 and CDR2 sequences are ENHRY and SYGVKD. This CDR3 contains 14 residues. Trimming stripped 4 bases from V and 4 bases from J, with 11 bases between. CDR3 residues: CAISVGDSYNEQFF. CDR3 DNA sequence: TGTGCCATCAGTGTAGGGGATTCATACAATGAGCAGTTCTTC.

Note on this clonotype: The junction does not match germline at one end; this may be a read error. V and J are TRBV3-1 and TRBJ2-7; D gene ambiguous. This CDR3 has 13 residues. Germline-derived CDR1 and CDR2 are LGHDT and YNNKEL (reference sequence). The CDR3 region has the DNA TGTGCCAGCAACCAACGTGGCCAGTACGAGCAGTACTTC. It encodes CASNQRGQYEQYF.

The chain carries TRBV10-1 and TRBJ1-1; 7 nucleotides align to TRBD1. V trimming: 5 bases; J trimming: 6 bases; junction bases outside the gene matches: 6. The V gene's germline CDR1 is WNHNN and CDR2 SYGVQD (reference sequence). The CDR3 loop spans 13 amino acids. The CDR3 reads CASSNRGAAEAFF. CDR3 sequence (DNA): TGCGCCAGCAGTAACAGGGGAGCGGCTGAAGCTTTCTTT.